This TCR beta chain was found in a study of T cell responses to AZD1222 COVID-19 vaccine. About the research overall: Investigators merged groups given second doses at roughly 4 or roughly 12 weeks.

With regard to this clone: Antigen unknown.

Broader study findings: Reportedly, nearly half the spike-specific TCRs target unmutated variant regions. Following two doses of AZD1222, Spike-specific TCR breadth and depth rose. White British donors predominated, females outnumbered males, and clonal diversity was possibly underestimated.

The CDR3 loop spans 11 amino acids. The ends were cut back, 2 bases at V and 6 bases at J, with 5 bases in the middle. Looked up from germline, CDR1 is SGHNT and CDR2 is YENEEA. The assay was immunoSEQ multiplex PCR, and TCRdb's table has in-frame clones only and misses some. The data contain about 150,000 clones, just over 90% of them seen just once; the ten biggest clones take up less than 1.6%. This chain connects TRBV11-3 to TRBJ2-7; no clear D gene. Sample: peripheral blood, taken on day 0 of AZD1222 vaccination. The origin of this receptor is an adult in good health. The CDR3: CASSLTSEQYF. CDR3 DNA sequence: TGTGCCAGCAGCTTAACGAGCGAGCAGTACTTC.